Following are 19 T cell receptor beta chains from one sample sequenced in a study of blood T cell repertoires in COVID-19. Only in-frame clones appear in the TCRdb table, and some are missing; sequencing was by immunoSEQ multiplex PCR. The sample holds under 350,000 clones, roughly nine tenths seen once. Material for sequencing was peripheral blood. The receptors come from a woman younger than 45 with COVID-19, enrolled during active disease.

A single count supports this clone. This chain joins TRBV5-6 and TRBJ1-2; D gene unclear. The CDR3 has 15 residues. Germline V gene sequence: CDR1 SGHDT, CDR2 YYEEEE. V lost 0 bases and J lost 0, with 9 bases in between. Here the CDR3 DNA reads TGTGCCAGCAGCTTGGGGTACGGAGCTAACTATGGCTACACCTTC. Protein: CASSLGYGANYGYTF. Together with reference TRBV5-6 and TRBJ1-2, the CDR3 gives the full variable domain: DAGVTQSPTHLIKTRGQQVTLRCSPKSGHDTVSWYQQALGQGPQFIFQYYEEEERQRGNFPDRFSGHQFPNYSSELNVNALLLGDSALYLCASSLGYGANYGYTFGSGTRLTVV.

This rearrangement joins TRBV28 to TRBJ1-4, with TRBD1 matching over 7 bases. V was clipped by 4 bases and J by 3 bases; unmatched bases: 5. The V gene's germline CDR1 is MDHEN and CDR2 SYDVKM. The length of the CDR3 is 15 residues. CDR3 DNA sequence: TGTGCCAGCAGTTCGAACAGGGGCGCTAATGAAAAACTGTTTTTT. It yields the protein CASSSNRGANEKLFF.

This rearrangement joins TRBV6-8 to TRBJ1-5; no clear D gene. Germline V gene sequence: CDR1 MNHGY, CDR2 SAAAGT. CDR3 size: 14 residues. The germline V and J ends were trimmed by 6 bases and 11 bases, with 20 bases remaining between them. The CDR3 spells CASSLFCIGRAQHF. The CDR3 nucleotides are TGTGCCAGCAGCCTCTTCTGTATCGGGAGGGCCCAGCATTTT.

The J gene is TRBJ1-1, the V gene TRBV29-1, with D uncertain. CDR3 length: 11 amino acids. Trimming took 3 bases from V and 6 from J, leaving 8 bases between them. Per the germline V gene, CDR1 is SQVTM and CDR2 is ANQGSEA. The CDR3 region is CSVESGAEAFF. The CDR3 nucleotides read TGCAGCGTTGAGTCGGGAGCTGAAGCTTTCTTT.

This clone has more than one count but fewer than ten. This rearrangement joins TRBV7-2 to TRBJ1-5, with 7 bases matching TRBD1. Germline trimming cut 4 bases from V and 4 bases from J; bases unmatched to any gene: 1. The germline gives CDR1 SGHTA, CDR2 FQGNSA. This CDR3 spans 13 amino acids. In DNA, the CDR3 is TGTGCCAGCAGCTCACAGGGGAATCAGCCCCAGCATTTT. It translates to CASSSQGNQPQHF.

This clone was observed once. The chain has TRBV19 and TRBJ2-5; 9 nucleotides align to TRBD1. V shed 6 bases and J 3 bases; nucleotides not matched to a gene: 2. The CDR3 runs 13 residues. Per germline, CDR1 LNHDA and CDR2 SQIVND (reference sequence). In nucleotides, the CDR3 is TGTGCCAGTAGAAGACAGGGGGAAGAGACCCAGTACTTC. Protein product: CASRRQGEETQYF.

The count of this clone is one. The chain's CDR3 is CASSTTGRNQPQHF. CDR3 DNA: TGTGCCAGCAGCACGACAGGGCGAAATCAGCCCCAGCATTTT. The chain uses TRBV7-8 and TRBJ1-5; 7 nucleotides align to TRBD1. The CDR3 loop spans 14 amino acids. Trimming cost V 5 bases and J 4 bases; bases outside gene matches: 5. Germline CDR1 reads SGHVS; CDR2 reads FQNEAQ.

The chain combines TRBV4-1 with TRBJ1-5; D call uncertain. Between the trimmed V and J ends, which lost 2 bases and 0 bases, there was a span of 8 bases. CDR1 and CDR2 (germline): MGHRA, YSYEKL. The CDR3 covers 15 residues. The CDR3 DNA is TGCGCCAGCAGCCAAACTGGGCTTAGCAATCAGCCCCAGCATTTT. Its protein product is CASSQTGLSNQPQHF.

The chain carries TRBV3-1 (or the pseudogene TRBV3-2) and TRBJ1-2; D unresolved. Trimming stripped 3 bases from V and 2 bases from J, with 16 bases between. The V gene's germline CDR1 is LGHDT and CDR2 YNNKEL (reference sequence). The CDR3 spans 16 residues. CDR3 sequence (DNA): TGTGCCAGCAGCCATAAGGTTTCAGCGAGGAACTATGGCTACACCTTC. Protein: CASSHKVSARNYGYTF.

CDR3 in DNA: TGTGCCAGCAGAGGACTAGCGGGGGGGCGCTCCTACAATGAGCAGTTCTTC. Translated, it gives CASRGLAGGRSYNEQFF. V usage is TRBV4-2 and J usage is TRBJ2-1; 15 nucleotides agree with TRBD2. J was trimmed by 0 bases and V by 6 bases; bases with no gene match: 3. CDR1 and CDR2 (germline): LGHNA, YNFKEQ. This CDR3 contains 17 residues.

This chain uses TRBV6-2 or TRBV6-3 with TRBJ1-1; 8 bases match TRBD1. Germline values: CDR1 MNHEY, CDR2 SVGEGT. The CDR3 is 15 amino acids. The V segment lost 4 bases and the J segment 4 bases; nucleotides outside the gene matches: 8. CDR3: CASSSQGARLTEAFF. CDR3 DNA: TGTGCCAGCAGTTCGCAGGGGGCTCGGCTCACTGAAGCTTTCTTT.

The chain combines TRBV5-1 with TRBJ1-1; no reliable D call. Looked up from germline, CDR1 is SGHRS and CDR2 is YFSETQ. V shed 1 base and J shed 3 bases, with 10 bases lying between them. CDR3 length equals 14 residues. CDR3 coding DNA: TGCGCCAGCAGCTTGAGTGGAGTTTACACTGAAGCTTTCTTT. This encodes CASSLSGVYTEAFF. Full variable domain (remainder filled in from reference TRBV5-1 and TRBJ1-1): KAGVTQTPRYLIKTRGQQVTLSCSPISGHRSVSWYQQTPGQGLQFLFEYFSETQRNKGNFPGRFSGRQFSNSRSEMNVSTLELGDSALYLCASSLSGVYTEAFFGQGTRLTVV.

V and J are TRBV6-5 and TRBJ1-2; 9 bases agree with TRBD1. The CDR3 length is 12 residues. Germline trimming cut 5 bases from V and 6 bases from J; bases unmatched to any gene: 1. Germline CDR1 and CDR2: MNHEY and SVGAGI. The CDR3 region has the DNA TGTGCCAGCAGTCGGACAGGGGATGGCTACACCTTC. Amino acid sequence: CASSRTGDGYTF.

The chain links TRBV29-1 to TRBJ1-3; D is unclear. Trimming took 5 bases from V and 0 from J, leaving 8 bases between them. The length of the CDR3 is 13 residues. Germline-derived CDR1 and CDR2 are SQVTM and ANQGSEA. The CDR3 here is CSVWAASGNTIYF. The CDR3 coding sequence is TGCAGCGTTTGGGCAGCCTCTGGAAACACCATATATTTT.

The chain is built from TRBV7-2 and TRBJ2-5, with D perhaps TRBD2 (7 bases). The germline V gene encodes CDR1 SGHTA and CDR2 FQGNSA. V lost 5 bases, J lost 5 bases, and 24 bases lay in between. The CDR3 sequence is 17 residues long. The CDR3, as DNA: TGTGCCAGCAGCAGTATTTGGAGGGGGGGCCGAGGGGAGACCCAGTACTTC. Protein product: CASSSIWRGGRGETQYF.

The V gene is TRBV3-1 (or the pseudogene TRBV3-2), the J gene TRBJ2-7, with a tentative D call TRBD2 (6 bases). The CDR3 loop spans 13 amino acids. V shed 3 bases and J shed 2 bases, with 8 bases lying between them. CDR1 LGHDT and CDR2 YNNKEL come from the germline V gene (reference sequence). The CDR3 sequence: CASSHGRTYEQYF. The CDR3 DNA is TGTGCCAGCAGCCACGGGAGAACCTACGAGCAGTACTTC.

The chain joins TRBV5-1 to TRBJ2-5; 7 bases match TRBD2. The CDR3 loop spans 14 amino acids. V gave up 5 bases and J gave up 0 bases; unmatched junction bases: 4. Germline V gives CDR1 SGHRS, CDR2 YFSETQ. CDR3: CASSLGTNQETQYF. The CDR3 nucleotides are TGCGCCAGCAGTCTCGGGACTAACCAAGAGACCCAGTACTTC.

Regarding this clone: Relative to the germline gene, one junction end is altered; a read error may explain this. The J gene is TRBJ1-6, the V gene TRBV4-2; D may be TRBD1 (6 bases). CDR1 and CDR2 (germline): LGHNA, YNFKEQ. The CDR3 length is 14 residues. DNA of the CDR3: TGTGCCAGCAACCAACAGGGAATTAATTCACCCCTCCACTTT. Amino acids: CASNQQGINSPLHF.

In nucleotides, the CDR3 is TGTGCCAGCAGTTACTCGGGAGGCGAAGGAGAGACCCAGTACTTC. Translating it yields CASSYSGGEGETQYF. V and J are TRBV6-5 and TRBJ2-5; D may be TRBD2 (6 bases). In germline, CDR1 is MNHEY, CDR2 SVGAGI. Trimming left V 0 bases short and J 4 bases short, with 12 bases between. The CDR3 is 15 residues long.